The present T cell receptor beta chain was sequenced within a study of post-analysis software for immune sequencing data. Study in general: Clinical courses comprised relapsing-remitting, secondary progressive and progressive-relapsing multiple sclerosis.

Study outcomes and limitations: Under the F measure, samples that were prepared in one batch clustered strongly together. Elevated frequency relative to controls characterized several TRBV segments in patients, TRBV5-6, TRBV5-1 and TRBV20-1 among them. Those with multiple sclerosis, the patient group, showed significantly lower normalized Chao1 diversity than controls.

TCR beta libraries were prepared from cDNA with unique molecular identifiers. TCRdb used MiXCR to reprocess the PCR reads, holding one entry per CDR3 protein. The sample gives about 800,000 distinct CDR3 sequences, roughly 30% of which show up once; roughly 0.53% is in the top ten. V gave up 0 bases and J gave up 7 bases, with 25 bases separating them. CDR1 is DFQATT, CDR2 SNEGSKA, per germline (reference sequence). The CDR3 is 17 amino acids. This clonotype was seen only a few times. Its specificity is not known. The sequenced sample was blood. This chain connects TRBV20-1 to TRBJ2-7; D is possibly TRBD2 (5 bases). The sequence derives from a girl under 18 with multiple sclerosis. In DNA form, the CDR3 reads TGCAGTGCTAGAGATTCCTTCTCGTTTAGAGGGAGCTTTGAGCAGTACTTC. This sequence encodes CSARDSFSFRGSFEQYF.